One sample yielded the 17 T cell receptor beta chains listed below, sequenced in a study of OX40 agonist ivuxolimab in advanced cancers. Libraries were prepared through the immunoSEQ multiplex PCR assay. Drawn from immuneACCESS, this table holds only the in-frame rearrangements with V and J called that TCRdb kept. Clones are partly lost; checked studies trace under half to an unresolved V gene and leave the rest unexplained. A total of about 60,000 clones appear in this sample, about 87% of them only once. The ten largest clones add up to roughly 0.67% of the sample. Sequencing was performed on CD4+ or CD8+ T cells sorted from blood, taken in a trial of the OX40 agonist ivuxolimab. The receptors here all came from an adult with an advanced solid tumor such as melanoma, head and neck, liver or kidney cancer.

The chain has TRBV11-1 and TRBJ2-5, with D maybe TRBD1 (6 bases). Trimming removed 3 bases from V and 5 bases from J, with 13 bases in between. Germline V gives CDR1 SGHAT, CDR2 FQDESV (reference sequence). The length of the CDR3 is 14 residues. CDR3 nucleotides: TGTGCCAGCAGCTTCGACCGGGACACCGAGACCCAGTACTTC. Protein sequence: CASSFDRDTETQYF. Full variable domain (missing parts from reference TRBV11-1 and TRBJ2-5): EAEVAQSPRYKITEKSQAVAFWCDPISGHATLYWYRQILGQGPELLVQFQDESVVDDSQLPKDRFSAERLKGVDSTLKIQPAELGDSAMYLCASSFDRDTETQYFGPGTRLLVL.

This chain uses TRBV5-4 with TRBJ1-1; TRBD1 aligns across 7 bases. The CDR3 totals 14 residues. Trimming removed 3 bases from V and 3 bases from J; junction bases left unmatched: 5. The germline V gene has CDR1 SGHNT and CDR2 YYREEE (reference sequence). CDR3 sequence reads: CASSSDREDTEAFF. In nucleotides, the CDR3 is TGTGCCAGCAGCTCTGACAGGGAAGACACTGAAGCTTTCTTT.

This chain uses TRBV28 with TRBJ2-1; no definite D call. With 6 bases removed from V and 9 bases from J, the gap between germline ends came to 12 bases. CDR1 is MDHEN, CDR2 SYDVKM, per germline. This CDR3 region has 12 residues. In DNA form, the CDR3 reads TGTGCCAGCAGCGTAAGGGTCGGTGAGCAGTTCTTC. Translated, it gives CASSVRVGEQFF.

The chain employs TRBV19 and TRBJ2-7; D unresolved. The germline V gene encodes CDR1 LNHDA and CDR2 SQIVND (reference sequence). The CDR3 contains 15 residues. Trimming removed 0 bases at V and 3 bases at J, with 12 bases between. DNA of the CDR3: TGTGCCAGTAGTATAGAAAACTTATCGGTCTACGAGCAGTACTTC. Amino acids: CASSIENLSVYEQYF.

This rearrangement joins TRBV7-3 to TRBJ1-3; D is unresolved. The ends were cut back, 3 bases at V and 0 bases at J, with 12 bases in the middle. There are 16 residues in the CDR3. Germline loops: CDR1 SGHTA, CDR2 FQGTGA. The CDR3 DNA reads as TGTGCCAGCAGCTTGGGCGCCGCTAACTCTGGAAACACCATATATTTT. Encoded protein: CASSLGAANSGNTIYF.

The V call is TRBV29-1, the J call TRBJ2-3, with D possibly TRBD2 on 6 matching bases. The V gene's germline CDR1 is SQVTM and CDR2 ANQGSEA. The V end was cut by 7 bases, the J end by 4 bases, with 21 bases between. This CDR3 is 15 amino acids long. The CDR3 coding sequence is TGCAGCGCCCCCCGGGGAGGAAATCTTCCAGATACGCAGTATTTT. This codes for CSAPRGGNLPDTQYF.

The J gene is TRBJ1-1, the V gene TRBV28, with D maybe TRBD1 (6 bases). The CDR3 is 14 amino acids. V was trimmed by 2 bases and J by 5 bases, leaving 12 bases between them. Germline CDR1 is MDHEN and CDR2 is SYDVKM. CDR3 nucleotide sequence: TGTGCCAGCAGTTTACCGGGGGCGATTACTGAAGCTTTCTTT. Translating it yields CASSLPGAITEAFF.

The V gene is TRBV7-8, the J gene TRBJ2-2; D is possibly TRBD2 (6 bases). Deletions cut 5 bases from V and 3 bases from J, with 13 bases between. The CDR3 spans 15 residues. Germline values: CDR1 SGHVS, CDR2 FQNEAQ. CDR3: CASSGSRGYTGELFF. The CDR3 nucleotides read TGTGCCAGCAGCGGCTCGCGGGGCTACACCGGGGAGCTGTTTTTT.

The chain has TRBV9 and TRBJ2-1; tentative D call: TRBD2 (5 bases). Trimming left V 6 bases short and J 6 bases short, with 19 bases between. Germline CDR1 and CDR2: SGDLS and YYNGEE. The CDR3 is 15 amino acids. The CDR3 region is CASNEGLSRANEQFF. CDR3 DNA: TGTGCCAGCAATGAGGGCCTGTCCCGAGCCAATGAGCAGTTCTTC.

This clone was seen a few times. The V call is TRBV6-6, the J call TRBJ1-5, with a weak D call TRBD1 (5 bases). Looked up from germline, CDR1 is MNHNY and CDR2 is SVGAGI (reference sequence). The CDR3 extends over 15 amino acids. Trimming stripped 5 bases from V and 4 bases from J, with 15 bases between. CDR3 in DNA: TGTGCCAGCAGTCGACTCGGGACGGAGAATCAGCCCCAGCATTTT. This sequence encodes CASSRLGTENQPQHF.

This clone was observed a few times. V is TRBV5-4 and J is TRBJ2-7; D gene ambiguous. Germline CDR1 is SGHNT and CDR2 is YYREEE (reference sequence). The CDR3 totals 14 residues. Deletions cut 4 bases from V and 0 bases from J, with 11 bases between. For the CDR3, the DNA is TGTGCCAGCAGCGCCAGTCCCAGCTCCTACGAGCAGTACTTC. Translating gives CASSASPSSYEQYF.

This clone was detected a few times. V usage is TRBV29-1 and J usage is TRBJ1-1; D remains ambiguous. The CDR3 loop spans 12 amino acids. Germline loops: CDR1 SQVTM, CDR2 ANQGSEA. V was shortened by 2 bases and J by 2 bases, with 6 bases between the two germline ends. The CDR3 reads CSVETANTEAFF. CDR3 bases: TGCAGCGTTGAAACCGCAAACACTGAAGCTTTCTTT.

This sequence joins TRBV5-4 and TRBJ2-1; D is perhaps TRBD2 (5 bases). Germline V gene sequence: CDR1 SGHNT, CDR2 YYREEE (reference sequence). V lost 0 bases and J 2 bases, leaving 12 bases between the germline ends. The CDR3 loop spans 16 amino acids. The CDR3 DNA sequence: TGTGCCAGCAGCTTGGCCGTCGGAGGAACCTACAATGAGCAGTTCTTC. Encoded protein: CASSLAVGGTYNEQFF.

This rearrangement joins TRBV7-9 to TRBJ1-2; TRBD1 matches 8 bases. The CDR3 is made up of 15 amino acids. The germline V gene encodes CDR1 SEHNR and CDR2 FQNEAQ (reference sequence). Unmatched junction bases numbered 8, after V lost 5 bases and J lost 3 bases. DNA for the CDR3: TGTGCCAGCAGCCAATTTCAGACAGGGGACTATGGCTACACCTTC. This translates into CASSQFQTGDYGYTF.

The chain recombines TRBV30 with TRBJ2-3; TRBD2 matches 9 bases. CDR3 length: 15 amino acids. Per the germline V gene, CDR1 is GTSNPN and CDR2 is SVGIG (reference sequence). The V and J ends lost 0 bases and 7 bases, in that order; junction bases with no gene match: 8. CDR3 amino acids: CAWSVKSSGTNTQYF. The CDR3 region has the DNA TGTGCCTGGAGTGTGAAGTCTAGCGGGACGAATACGCAGTATTTT.

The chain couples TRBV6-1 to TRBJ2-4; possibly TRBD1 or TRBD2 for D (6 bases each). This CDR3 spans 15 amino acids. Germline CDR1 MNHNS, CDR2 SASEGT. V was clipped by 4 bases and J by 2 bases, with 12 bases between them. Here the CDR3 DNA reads TGTGCCAGCAGTGTCACAGGGACTTCCAAAAACATTCAGTACTTC. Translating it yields CASSVTGTSKNIQYF.

In nucleotides, the CDR3 is TGTGCCAGCAGTGTTTGGGGAAACACCATATATTTT. It encodes CASSVWGNTIYF. This chain links TRBV25-1 with TRBJ1-3; no clear D. The CDR3 is 12 residues long. The V and J ends lost 4 bases and 4 bases respectively, with 5 bases between them. Germline assignment: CDR1 MGHDK and CDR2 SYGVNS.